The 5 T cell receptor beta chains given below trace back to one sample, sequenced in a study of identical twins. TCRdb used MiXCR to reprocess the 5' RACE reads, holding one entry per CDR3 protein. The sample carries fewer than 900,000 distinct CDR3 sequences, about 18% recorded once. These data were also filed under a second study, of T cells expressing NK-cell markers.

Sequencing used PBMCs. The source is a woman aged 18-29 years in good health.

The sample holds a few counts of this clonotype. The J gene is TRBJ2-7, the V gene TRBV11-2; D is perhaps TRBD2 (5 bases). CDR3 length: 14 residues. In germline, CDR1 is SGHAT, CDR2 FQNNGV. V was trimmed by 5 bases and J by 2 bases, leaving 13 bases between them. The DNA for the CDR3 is TGTGCCAGCAGCCCGTTAGCGACTCCCTACGAGCAGTACTTC. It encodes CASSPLATPYEQYF.

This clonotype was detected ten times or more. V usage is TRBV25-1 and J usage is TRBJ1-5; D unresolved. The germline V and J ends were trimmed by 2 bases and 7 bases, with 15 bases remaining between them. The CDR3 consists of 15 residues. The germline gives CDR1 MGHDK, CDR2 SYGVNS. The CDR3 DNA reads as TGTGCCAGCAGTGAAGGAGGGAGGGCTGGACAGCCCCAGCATTTT. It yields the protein CASSEGGRAGQPQHF.

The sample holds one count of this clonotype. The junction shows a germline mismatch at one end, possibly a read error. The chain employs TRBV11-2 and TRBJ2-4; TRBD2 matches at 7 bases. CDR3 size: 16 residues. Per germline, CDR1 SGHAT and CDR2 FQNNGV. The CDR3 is CASSFTMAGLRNIQYF. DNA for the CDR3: TGTGCTAGCAGCTTCACAATGGCGGGACTAAGAAACATTCAGTACTTC.

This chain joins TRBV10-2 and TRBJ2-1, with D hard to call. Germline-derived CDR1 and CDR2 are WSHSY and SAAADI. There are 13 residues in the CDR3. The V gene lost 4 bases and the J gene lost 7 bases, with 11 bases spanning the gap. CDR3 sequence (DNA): TGCGCCAGCAGTGGGGCGGTGGGAAATGAGCAGTTCTTC. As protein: CASSGAVGNEQFF.

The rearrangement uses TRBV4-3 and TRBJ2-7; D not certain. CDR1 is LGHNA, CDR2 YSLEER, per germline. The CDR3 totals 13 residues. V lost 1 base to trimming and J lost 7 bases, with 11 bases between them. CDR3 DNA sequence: TGCGCCAGCAGCCAAGGTTTAGCCGGTGAGCAGTACTTC. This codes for CASSQGLAGEQYF.